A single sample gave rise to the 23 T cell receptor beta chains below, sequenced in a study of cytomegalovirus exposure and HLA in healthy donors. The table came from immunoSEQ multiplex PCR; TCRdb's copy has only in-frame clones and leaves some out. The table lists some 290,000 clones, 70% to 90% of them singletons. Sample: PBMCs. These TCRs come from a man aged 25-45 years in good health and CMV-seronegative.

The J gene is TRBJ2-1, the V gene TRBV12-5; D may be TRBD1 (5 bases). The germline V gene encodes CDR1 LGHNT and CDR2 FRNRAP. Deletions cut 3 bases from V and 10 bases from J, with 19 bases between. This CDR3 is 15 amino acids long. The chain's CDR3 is CASGLGEGLRWEQFF. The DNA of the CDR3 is TGTGCTAGTGGTTTAGGGGAAGGGCTGAGGTGGGAGCAGTTCTTC.

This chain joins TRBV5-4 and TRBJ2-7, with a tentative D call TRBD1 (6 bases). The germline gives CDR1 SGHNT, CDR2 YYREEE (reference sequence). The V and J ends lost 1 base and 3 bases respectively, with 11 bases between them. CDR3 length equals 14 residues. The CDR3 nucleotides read TGTGCCAGCAGCTTGAGGGGGTGGAACTACGAGCAGTACTTC. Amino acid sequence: CASSLRGWNYEQYF.

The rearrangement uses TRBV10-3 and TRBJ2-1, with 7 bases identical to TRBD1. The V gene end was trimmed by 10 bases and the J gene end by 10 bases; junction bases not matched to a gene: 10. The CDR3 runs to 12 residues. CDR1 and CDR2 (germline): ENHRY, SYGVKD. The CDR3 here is CANGQDPREQFF. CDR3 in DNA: TGTGCCAACGGACAGGACCCTAGGGAGCAGTTCTTC.

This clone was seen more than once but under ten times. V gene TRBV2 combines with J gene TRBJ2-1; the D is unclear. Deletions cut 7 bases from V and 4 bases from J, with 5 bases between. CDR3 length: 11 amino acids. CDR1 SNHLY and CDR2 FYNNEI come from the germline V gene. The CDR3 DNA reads TGTGCCAGCACGCGGTACAATGAGCAGTTCTTC. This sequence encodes CASTRYNEQFF.

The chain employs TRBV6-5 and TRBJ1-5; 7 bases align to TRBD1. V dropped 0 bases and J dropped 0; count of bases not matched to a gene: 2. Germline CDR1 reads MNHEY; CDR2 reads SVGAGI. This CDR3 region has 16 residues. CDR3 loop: CASSYSGQHSNQPQHF. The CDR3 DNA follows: TGTGCCAGCAGTTACTCGGGACAGCATAGCAATCAGCCCCAGCATTTT.

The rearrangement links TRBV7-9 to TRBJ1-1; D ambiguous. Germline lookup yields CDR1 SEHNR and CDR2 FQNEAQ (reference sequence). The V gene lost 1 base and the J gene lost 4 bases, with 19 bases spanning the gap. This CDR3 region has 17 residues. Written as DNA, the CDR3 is TGTGCCAGCAGCTTAGGAGGGTTCCGTTTTAGCGCCACTGAAGCTTTCTTT. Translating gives CASSLGGFRFSATEAFF.

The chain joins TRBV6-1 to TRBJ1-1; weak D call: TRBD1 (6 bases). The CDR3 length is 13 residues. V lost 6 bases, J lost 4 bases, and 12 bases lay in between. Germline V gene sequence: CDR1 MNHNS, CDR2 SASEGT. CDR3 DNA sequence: TGTGCCAGCAGCTCGCGAGGGGGCACTGAAGCTTTCTTT. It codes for CASSSRGGTEAFF.

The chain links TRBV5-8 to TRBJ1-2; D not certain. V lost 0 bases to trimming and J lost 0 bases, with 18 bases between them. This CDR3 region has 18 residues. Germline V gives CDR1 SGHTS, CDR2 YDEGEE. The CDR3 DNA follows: TGTGCCAGCAGCTTGGCCTTGATGAGAGCAACCGCTAACTATGGCTACACCTTC. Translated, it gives CASSLALMRATANYGYTF.

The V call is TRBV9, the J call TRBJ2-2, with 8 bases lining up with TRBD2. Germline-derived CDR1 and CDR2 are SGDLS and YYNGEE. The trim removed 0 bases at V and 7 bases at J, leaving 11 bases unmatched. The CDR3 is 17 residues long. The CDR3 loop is CASSVGLAGTLGGELFF. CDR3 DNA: TGTGCCAGCAGCGTAGGGTTAGCGGGGACCCTCGGCGGGGAGCTGTTTTTT.

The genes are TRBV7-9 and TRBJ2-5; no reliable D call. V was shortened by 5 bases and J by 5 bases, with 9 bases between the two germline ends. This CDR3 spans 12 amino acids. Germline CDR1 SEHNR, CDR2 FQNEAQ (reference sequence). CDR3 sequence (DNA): TGTGCCAGCAGCCTCATCAGTGAGACCCAGTACTTC. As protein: CASSLISETQYF.

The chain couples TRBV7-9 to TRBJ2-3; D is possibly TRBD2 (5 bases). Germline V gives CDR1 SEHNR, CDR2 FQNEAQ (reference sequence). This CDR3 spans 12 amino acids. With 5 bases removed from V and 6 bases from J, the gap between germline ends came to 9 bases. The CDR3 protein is CASSPPGDTQYF. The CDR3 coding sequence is TGTGCCAGCAGCCCCCCGGGGGATACGCAGTATTTT.

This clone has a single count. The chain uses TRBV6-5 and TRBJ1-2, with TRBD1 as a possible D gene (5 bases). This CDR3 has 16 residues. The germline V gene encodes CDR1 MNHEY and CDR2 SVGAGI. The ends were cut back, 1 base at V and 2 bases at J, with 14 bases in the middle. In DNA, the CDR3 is TGTGCCAGCAGTTACTACTCCTTACAGGAAAACTATGGCTACACCTTC. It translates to CASSYYSLQENYGYTF.

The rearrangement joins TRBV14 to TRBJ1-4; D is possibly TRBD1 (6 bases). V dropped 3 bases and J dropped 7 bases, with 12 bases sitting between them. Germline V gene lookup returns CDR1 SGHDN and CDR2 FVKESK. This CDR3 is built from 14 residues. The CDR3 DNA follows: TGTGCCAGCAGCCACGGGGGGCTGGTTGAAAAACTGTTTTTT. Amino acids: CASSHGGLVEKLFF.

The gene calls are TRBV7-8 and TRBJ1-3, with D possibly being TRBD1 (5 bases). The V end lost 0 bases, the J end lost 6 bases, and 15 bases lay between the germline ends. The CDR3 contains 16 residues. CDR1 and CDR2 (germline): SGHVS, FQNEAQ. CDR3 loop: CASSLARRSGENTIYF. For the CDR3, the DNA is TGTGCCAGCAGCTTAGCGCGCCGGTCGGGGGAAAACACCATATATTTT.

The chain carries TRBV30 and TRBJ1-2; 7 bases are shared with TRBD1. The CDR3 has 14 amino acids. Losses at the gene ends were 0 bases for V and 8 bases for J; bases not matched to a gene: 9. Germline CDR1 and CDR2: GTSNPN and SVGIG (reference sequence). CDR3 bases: TGTGCCTGGAGTGTGAGTGTCCAGGGGGGAGGCTACACCTTC. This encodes CAWSVSVQGGGYTF.

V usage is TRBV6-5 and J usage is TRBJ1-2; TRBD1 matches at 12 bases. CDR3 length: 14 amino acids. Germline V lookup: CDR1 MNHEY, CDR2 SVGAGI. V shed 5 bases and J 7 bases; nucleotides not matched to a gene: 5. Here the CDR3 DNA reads TGTGCCAGCAGTGGGGGACAGGGGGCCTTTGGCTACACCTTC. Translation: CASSGGQGAFGYTF.

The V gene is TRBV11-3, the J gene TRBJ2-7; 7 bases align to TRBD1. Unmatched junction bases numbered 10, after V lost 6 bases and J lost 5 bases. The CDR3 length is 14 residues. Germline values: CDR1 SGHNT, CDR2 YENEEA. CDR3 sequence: CASSETGDRNEQYF. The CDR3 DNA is TGTGCCAGCAGTGAAACAGGGGATCGGAACGAGCAGTACTTC.

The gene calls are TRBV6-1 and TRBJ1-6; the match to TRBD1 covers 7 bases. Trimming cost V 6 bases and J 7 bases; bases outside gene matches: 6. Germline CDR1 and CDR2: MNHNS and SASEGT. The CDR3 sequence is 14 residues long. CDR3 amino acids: CASSRGEENSPLHF. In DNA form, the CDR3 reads TGTGCCAGCAGCAGGGGGGAGGAGAATTCACCCCTCCACTTT.

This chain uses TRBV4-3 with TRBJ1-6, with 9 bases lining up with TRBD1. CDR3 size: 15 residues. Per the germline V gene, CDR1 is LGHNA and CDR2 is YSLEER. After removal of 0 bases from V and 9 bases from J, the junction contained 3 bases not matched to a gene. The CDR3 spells CASSQDGTGSSPLHF. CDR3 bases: TGCGCCAGCAGCCAAGACGGGACAGGGTCTTCACCCCTCCACTTT.

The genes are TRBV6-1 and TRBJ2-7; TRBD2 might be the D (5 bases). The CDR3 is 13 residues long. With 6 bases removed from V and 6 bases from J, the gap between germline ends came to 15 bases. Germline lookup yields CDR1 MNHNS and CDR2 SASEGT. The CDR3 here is CASSWTRGGEQYF. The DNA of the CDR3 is TGTGCCAGCAGCTGGACCCGTGGAGGCGAGCAGTACTTC.

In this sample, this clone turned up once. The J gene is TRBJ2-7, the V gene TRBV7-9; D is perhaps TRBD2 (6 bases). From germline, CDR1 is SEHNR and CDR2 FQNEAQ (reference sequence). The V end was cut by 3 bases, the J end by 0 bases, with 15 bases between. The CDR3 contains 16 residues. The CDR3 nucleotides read TGTGCCAGCAGCTTGGCGGGGATCCTAAACTCCTACGAGCAGTACTTC. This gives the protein CASSLAGILNSYEQYF.

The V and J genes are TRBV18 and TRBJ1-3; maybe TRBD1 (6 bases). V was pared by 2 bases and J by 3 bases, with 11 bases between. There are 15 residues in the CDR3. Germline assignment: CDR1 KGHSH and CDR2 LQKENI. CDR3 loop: CASSPSGGIGNTIYF. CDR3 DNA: TGTGCCAGCTCACCATCGGGGGGCATTGGAAACACCATATATTTT.

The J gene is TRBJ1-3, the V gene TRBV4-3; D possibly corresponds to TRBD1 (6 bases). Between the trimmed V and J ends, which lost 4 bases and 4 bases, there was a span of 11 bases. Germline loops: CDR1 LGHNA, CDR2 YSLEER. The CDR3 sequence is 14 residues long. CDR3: CASSPGTKGNTIYF. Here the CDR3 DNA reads TGCGCCAGCAGCCCCGGGACAAAGGGAAACACCATATATTTT.